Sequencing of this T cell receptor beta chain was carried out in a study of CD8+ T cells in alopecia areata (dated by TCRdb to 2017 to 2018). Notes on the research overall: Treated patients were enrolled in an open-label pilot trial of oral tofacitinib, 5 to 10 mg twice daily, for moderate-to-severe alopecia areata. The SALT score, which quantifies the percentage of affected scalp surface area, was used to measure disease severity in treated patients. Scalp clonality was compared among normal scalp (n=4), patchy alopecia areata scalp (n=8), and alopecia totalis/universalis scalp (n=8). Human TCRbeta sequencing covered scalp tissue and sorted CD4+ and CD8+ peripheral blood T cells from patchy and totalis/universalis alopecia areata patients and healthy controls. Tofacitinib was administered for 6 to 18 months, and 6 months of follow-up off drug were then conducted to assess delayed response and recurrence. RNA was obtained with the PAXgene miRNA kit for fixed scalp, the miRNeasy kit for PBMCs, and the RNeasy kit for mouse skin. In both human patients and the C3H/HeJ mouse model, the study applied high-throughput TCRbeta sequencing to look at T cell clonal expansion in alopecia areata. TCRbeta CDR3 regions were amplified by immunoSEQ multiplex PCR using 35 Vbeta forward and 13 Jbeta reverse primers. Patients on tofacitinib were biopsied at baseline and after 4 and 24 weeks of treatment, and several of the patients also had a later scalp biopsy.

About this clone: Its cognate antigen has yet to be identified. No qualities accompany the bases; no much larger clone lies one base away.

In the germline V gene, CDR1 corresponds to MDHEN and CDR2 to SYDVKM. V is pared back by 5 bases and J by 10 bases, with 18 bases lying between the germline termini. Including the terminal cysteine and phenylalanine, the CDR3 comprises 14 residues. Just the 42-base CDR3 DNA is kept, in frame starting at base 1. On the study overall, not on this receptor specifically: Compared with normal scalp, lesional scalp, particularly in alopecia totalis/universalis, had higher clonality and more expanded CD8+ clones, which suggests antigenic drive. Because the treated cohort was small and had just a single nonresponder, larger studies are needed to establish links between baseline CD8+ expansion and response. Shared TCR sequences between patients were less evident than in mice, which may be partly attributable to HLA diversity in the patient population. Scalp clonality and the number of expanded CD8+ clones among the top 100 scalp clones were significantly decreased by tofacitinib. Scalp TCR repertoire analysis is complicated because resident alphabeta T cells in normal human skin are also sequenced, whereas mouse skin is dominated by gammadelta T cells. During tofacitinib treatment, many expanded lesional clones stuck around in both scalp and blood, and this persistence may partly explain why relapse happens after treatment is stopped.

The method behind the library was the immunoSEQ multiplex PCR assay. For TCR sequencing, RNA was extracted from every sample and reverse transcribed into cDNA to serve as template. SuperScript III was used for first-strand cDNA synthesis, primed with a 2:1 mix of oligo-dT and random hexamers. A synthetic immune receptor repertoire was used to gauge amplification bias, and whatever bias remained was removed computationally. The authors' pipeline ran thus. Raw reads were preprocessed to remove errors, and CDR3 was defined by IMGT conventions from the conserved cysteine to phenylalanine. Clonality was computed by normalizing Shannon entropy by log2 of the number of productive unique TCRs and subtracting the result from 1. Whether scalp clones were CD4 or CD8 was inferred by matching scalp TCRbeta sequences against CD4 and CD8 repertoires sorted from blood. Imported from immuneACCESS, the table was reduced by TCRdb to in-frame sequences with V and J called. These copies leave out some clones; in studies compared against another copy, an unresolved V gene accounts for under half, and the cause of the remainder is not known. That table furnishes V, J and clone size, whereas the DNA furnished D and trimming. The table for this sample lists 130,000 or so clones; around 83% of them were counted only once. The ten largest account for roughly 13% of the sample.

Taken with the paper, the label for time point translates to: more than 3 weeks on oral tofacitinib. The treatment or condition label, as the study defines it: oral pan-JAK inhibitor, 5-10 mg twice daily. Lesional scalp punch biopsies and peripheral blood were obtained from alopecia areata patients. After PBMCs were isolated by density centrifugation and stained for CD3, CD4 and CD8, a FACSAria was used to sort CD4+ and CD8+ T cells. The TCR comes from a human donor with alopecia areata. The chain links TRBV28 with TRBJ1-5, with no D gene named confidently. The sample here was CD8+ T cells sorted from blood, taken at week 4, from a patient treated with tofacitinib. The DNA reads TGTGCCAGCAGTCCAGAAACCTTAGGTCAACCCCAGCATTTT. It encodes CASSPETLGQPQHF. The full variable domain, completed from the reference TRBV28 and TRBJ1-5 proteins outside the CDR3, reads DVKVTQSSRYLVKRTGEKVFLECVQDMDHENMFWYRQDPGLGLRLIYFSYDVKMKEKGDIPEGYSVSREKKERFSLILESASTNQTSMYLCASSPETLGQPQHFGDGTRLSIL.